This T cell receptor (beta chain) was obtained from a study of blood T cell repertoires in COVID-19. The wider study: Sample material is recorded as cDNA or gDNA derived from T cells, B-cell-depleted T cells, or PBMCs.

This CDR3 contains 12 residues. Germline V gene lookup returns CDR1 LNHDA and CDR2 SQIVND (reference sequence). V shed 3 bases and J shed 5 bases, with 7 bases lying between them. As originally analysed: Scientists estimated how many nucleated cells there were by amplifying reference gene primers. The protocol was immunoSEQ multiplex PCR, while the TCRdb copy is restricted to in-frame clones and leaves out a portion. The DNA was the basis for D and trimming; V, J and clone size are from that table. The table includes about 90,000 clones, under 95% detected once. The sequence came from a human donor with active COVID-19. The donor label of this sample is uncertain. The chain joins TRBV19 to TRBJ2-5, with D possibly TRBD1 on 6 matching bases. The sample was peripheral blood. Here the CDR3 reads CASSITGETQYF. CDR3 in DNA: TGTGCCAGTAGTATTACAGGGGAGACCCAGTACTTC.